This note documents a single T cell receptor beta chain sequence. In the original workflow: Nucleated cell number was recorded as an estimate derived from reference gene primer amplification. TCRdb keeps only in-frame clones here, not all; method: immunoSEQ multiplex PCR. The DNA gave D and trimming, while V, J and clone size come from that table. The sample yields 110,000 or so clones, 90% seen once. The sample comes from a study of blood T cell repertoires in COVID-19. Background on the study: Italy, Spain and the United States were the sources of the convalescent and acute COVID-19 samples.

Sequencing was performed on peripheral blood. The source of this sequence is a woman between 45 and 60 years old with acute or convalescent COVID-19.

The CDR3 loop is CASSEPGQGTGELFF. CDR3 sequence (DNA): TGCGCCAGCAGTGAGCCGGGACAGGGAACCGGGGAGCTGTTTTTT. The chain employs TRBV10-2 and TRBJ2-2; 9 nucleotides align to TRBD1. CDR3 length equals 15 residues. In germline, CDR1 is WSHSY, CDR2 SAAADI. V was clipped by 2 bases and J by 5 bases; unmatched bases: 3.